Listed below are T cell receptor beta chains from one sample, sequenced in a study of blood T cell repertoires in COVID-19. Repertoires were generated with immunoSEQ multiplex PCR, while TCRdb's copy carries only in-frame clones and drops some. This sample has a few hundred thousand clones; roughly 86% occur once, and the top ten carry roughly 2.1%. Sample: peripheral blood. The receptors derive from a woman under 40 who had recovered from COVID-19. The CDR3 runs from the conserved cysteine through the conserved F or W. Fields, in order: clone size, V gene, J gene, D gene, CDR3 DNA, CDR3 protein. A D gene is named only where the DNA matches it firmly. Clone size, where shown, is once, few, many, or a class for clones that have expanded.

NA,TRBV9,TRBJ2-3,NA,TGTGCCAGCAGCGTAGACGGGAGAGATACGCAGTATTTT,CASSVDGRDTQYF
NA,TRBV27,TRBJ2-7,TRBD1,TGTGCCAGCAGTCCCCAGGGGGCGACTGTATACGAGCAGTACTTC,CASSPQGATVYEQYF
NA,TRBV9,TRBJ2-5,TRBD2,TGTGCCAGCAGCGTGGGAGCGGGAGAAGAGACCCAGTACTTC,CASSVGAGEETQYF
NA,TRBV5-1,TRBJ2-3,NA,TGCGCCAGCAGGAACCACGACTCTTCCAGGGGCACAGATACGCAGTATTTT,CASRNHDSSRGTDTQYF
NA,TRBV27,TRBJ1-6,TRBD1,TGTGCCAGCAGTTTAATTTCTCCAGGGGGCTCTTCACCCCTCCACTTT,CASSLISPGGSSPLHF
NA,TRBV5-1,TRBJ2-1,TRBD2,TGCGCCAGCAGCTTGGGGACTAGCGGGGATCCTACAAGGGATGAGCAGTTCTTC,CASSLGTSGDPTRDEQFF
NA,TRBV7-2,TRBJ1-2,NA,TGTGCCAGCAGCTCCCCGCGGGGTTGGGGTGGCTACACCTTC,CASSSPRGWGGYTF
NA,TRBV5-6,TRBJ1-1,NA,TGTGCCAGCAGCTTGGTTCGGGGGATGAACACTGAAGCTTTCTTT,CASSLVRGMNTEAFF
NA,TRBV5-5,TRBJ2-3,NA,TGTGCCAGCAGCTTCGGACAATTCAGCACAGATACGCAGTATTTT,CASSFGQFSTDTQYF
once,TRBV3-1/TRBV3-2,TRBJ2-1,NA,TGTGCCAGCAGCCAAGGTTATATTGAGCAGTTCTTC,CASSQGYIEQFF
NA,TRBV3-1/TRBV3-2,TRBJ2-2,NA,TGTGCCAGCAGCCAAGGGGCTGCGAACACCGGGGAGCTGTTTTTT,CASSQGAANTGELFF